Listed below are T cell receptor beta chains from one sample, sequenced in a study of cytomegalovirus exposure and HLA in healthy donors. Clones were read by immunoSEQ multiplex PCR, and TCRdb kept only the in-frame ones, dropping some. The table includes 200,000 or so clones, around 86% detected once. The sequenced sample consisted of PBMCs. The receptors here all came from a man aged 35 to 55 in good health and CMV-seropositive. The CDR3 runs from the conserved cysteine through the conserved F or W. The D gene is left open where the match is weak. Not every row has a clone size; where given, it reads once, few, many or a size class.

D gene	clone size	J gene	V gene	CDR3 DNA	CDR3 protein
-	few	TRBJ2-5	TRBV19	TGTGCCAGTAGCCCTGGGGGGATGATCCAAGAGACCCAGTACTTC	CASSPGGMIQETQYF
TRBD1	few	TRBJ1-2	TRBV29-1	TGCAGCGTTGAGGCAGGGGGCATCGATGGCTACACCTTC	CSVEAGGIDGYTF
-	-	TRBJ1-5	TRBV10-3	TGTGCCATCAGCCCACAGGGAATCCCCAATCAGCCCCAGCATTTT	CAISPQGIPNQPQHF
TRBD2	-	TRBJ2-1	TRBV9	TGTGCCAGCAGCGTAGAGGCCGGACTGGCTAGCGGGGCCCATGAGCAGTTCTTC	CASSVEAGLASGAHEQFF
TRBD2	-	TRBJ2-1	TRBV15	TGTGCCACCAGCAGCGCCCGGGGGGGCGGTTTCAATGAGCAGTTCTTC	CATSSARGGGFNEQFF
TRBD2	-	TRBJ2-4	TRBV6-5	TGTGCCAGCAGTTACTCGAGGACTAGCGTAAACATTCAGTACTTC	CASSYSRTSVNIQYF
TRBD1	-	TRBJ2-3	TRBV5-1	TGCGCCAGCAGATCGGGACAGGGGGTTGTTGCGACAGATACGCAGTATTTT	CASRSGQGVVATDTQYF
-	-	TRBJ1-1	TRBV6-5	TGTGCCATATCGGGCGGGGGAGGTACTGAAGCTTTCTTT	CAISGGGGTEAFF
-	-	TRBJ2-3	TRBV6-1	TGTGCCAGCAGTGTGCAGGCGATCACAGATACGCAGTATTTT	CASSVQAITDTQYF
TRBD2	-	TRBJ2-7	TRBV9	TGTGCCAGCAGCGTAGGCCATAGCGGGGGGGTTGAGCAGTACTTC	CASSVGHSGGVEQYF
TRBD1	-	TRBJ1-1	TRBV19	TGTGCCAGTAGTAACGCCGGGACAGTGCACACGGAAGCTTTCTTT	CASSNAGTVHTEAFF
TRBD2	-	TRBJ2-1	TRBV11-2	TGTGCCAGCAGCTCAGCACTAGCGGGGAGCTCCTACAATGAGCAGTTCTTC	CASSSALAGSSYNEQFF
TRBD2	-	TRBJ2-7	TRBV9	TGTGCCAGCAGCGAGACTAGCGGGGGGGCCTACGAGCAGTACTTC	CASSETSGGAYEQYF
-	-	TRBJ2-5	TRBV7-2	TGTGCCAGCAGGTCTAGCGTGGGGGTGGAGACCCAGTACTTC	CASRSSVGVETQYF
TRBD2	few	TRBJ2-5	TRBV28	TGTGCCACCCACCCTAGCGGGGGGCTCCAAGAGACCCAGTACTTC	CATHPSGGLQETQYF
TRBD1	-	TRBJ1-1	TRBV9	TGTGCCAGCAGCCCAACCGGGACAGGGGGCGGTGGCACTGAAGCTTTCTTT	CASSPTGTGGGGTEAFF
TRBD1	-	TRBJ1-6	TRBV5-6	TGTGCCAGCAGCGTGACAGGGGGCAATAATTCACCCCTCCACTTT	CASSVTGGNNSPLHF
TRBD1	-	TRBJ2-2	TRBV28	TGTGCCAGCAGCCCCCCGACAGGGGGCGACGGGTCCGGGGAGCTGTTTTTT	CASSPPTGGDGSGELFF
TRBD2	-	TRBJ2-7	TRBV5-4	TGTGCCAGCAGCTTGGGCGGGGGGGGCCTAGCCTACGAGCAGTACTTC	CASSLGGGGLAYEQYF
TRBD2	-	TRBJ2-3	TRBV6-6	TGTGCCAGCAGTTACTTAACTAGCGGGGGCACAGATACGCAGTATTTT	CASSYLTSGGTDTQYF
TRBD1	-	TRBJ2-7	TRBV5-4	TGTGCCAGCAGCCCTGGGTGGGCAGGGGGCGCCTACGAGCAGTACTTC	CASSPGWAGGAYEQYF
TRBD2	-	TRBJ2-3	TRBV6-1	TGTGCCAGCTTAGGGACTAGTAGCACAGATACGCAGTATTTT	CASLGTSSTDTQYF
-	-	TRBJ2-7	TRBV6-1	TGTGCCAGCAGGCCCCGTGGGGCCTCCTACGAGCAGTACTTC	CASRPRGASYEQYF
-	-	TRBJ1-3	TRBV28	TGTGCCAGCACCGCACACAGCTCTGGAAACACCATATATTTT	CASTAHSSGNTIYF